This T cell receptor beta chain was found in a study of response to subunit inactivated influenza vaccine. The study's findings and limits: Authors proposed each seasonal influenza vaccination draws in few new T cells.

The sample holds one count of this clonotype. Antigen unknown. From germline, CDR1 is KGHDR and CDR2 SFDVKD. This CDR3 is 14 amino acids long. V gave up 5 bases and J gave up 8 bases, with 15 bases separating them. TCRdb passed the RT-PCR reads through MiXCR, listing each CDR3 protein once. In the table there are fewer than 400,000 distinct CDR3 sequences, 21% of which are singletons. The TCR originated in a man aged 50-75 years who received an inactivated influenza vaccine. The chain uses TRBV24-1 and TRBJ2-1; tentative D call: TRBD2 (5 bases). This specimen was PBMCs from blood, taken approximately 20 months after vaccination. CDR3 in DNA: TGTGCCACCAGTGGACGACTTACCGGGGATGAGCAGTTCTTC. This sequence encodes CATSGRLTGDEQFF.